The 10 T cell receptor beta chains below all came from one sample that was sequenced in a study of cytomegalovirus exposure and HLA in healthy donors. This table comes from immunoSEQ multiplex PCR, and its TCRdb copy is limited to in-frame clones, with some not included. The sample includes tens of thousands of clones, 90% to 95% of them seen just once. The sequencing input was PBMCs. The receptors here all came from a woman aged 18-30 years in good health and CMV-seronegative.

The genes are TRBV6-5 and TRBJ1-4; TRBD1 agrees at 7 bases. The CDR3 is 15 amino acids. CDR1 is MNHEY and CDR2 is SVGAGI in the germline V gene. V lost 4 bases to trimming and J lost 9 bases; unmatched junction nucleotides: 11. As DNA, the CDR3 is TGTGCCAGCAGTTCCTCTGGGACAGAGGGGAAAAAACTGTTTTTT. Its protein is CASSSSGTEGKKLFF.

For the CDR3, the DNA is TGTGCCAGCAGCGCCAGGGGAGTCGGCTCCTACAATGAGCAGTTCTTC. Amino acids: CASSARGVGSYNEQFF. V gene TRBV4-2 combines with J gene TRBJ2-1, with D perhaps matching TRBD1 (6 bases). Germline values: CDR1 LGHNA, CDR2 YNFKEQ. The CDR3 has 16 amino acids. V lost 5 bases and J 0 bases, leaving 14 bases between the germline ends.

The rearrangement joins TRBV5-6 to TRBJ1-2; D is ambiguous. Looked up from germline, CDR1 is SGHDT and CDR2 is YYEEEE. V was trimmed by 0 bases and J by 4 bases, leaving 19 bases between them. The CDR3 totals 17 residues. The CDR3 sequence is CASSLERERYEVYGYTF. DNA for the CDR3: TGTGCCAGCAGCTTGGAGAGGGAACGTTATGAGGTCTATGGCTACACCTTC.

The rearrangement links TRBV28 to TRBJ2-7; a weak D match, TRBD1 (6 bases). The CDR3 has 15 residues. CDR1 MDHEN and CDR2 SYDVKM come from the germline V gene. V lost 3 bases and J 0 bases, leaving 12 bases between the germline ends. The CDR3 region is CASSFRGCCSYEQYV. CDR3 nucleotide sequence: TGTGCCAGCAGTTTTAGGGGGTGTTGCTCCTACGAGCAGTACGTC.

The chain is built from TRBV5-1 and TRBJ2-5, with 9 bases matching TRBD2. This CDR3 spans 14 amino acids. Per germline, CDR1 SGHRS and CDR2 YFSETQ. After removal of 2 bases from V and 3 bases from J, the junction contained 2 bases not matched to a gene. The chain's CDR3 is CASSLRGGEETQYF. The DNA for the CDR3 is TGCGCCAGCAGCTTACGCGGGGGGGAAGAGACCCAGTACTTC.

This clone was seen only a few times. Additional DNA sequences in this sample encode the identical CDR3. The chain carries TRBV6-4 and TRBJ2-1; 7 nucleotides line up with TRBD2. Trimming removed 0 bases from V and 3 bases from J; junction bases left unmatched: 2. The CDR3 totals 15 residues. Germline CDR1 and CDR2: MRHNA and SNTAGT. CDR3: CASSDSGGGYNEQFF. CDR3 DNA: TGTGCCAGCAGTGACTCAGGCGGGGGCTACAATGAGCAGTTCTTC.

The chain combines TRBV27 with TRBJ1-3; D is ambiguous. Trimming took off 8 bases at V and 0 bases at J, with 5 bases between the two ends. CDR1 is MNHEY and CDR2 is SMNVEV in the germline V gene (reference sequence). CDR3 length: 12 amino acids. Here the CDR3 reads CASLSSGNTIYF. The DNA of the CDR3 is TGTGCCAGCCTTTCCTCTGGAAACACCATATATTTT.

The chain recombines TRBV29-1 with TRBJ2-7, with TRBD2 as a possible D gene (6 bases). V lost 1 base and J 6 bases, leaving 7 bases between the germline ends. Germline CDR1 is SQVTM and CDR2 is ANQGSEA. The CDR3 totals 11 residues. The chain's CDR3 is CSVEGGGEQYF. The CDR3 region has the DNA TGCAGCGTTGAAGGGGGAGGCGAGCAGTACTTC.

Written as DNA, the CDR3 is TGTGCCAGCTGGGAGGGGGTGAGCACTGAAGCTTTCTTT. It specifies CASWEGVSTEAFF. The rearrangement links TRBV6-5 to TRBJ1-1; D is perhaps TRBD1 (6 bases). The CDR3 is 13 residues long. Germline V CDR1 and CDR2: MNHEY, SVGAGI. The V end lost 8 bases, the J end lost 4 bases, and 14 bases lay between the germline ends.

The chain joins TRBV11-2 to TRBJ1-5, with 8 positions matching TRBD1. The junction had 0 bases not matched to a gene; V was cut back by 3 bases and J by 2 bases. The CDR3 totals 14 residues. Germline-derived CDR1 and CDR2 are SGHAT and FQNNGV. CDR3 protein: CASSLTGGNQPQHF. The DNA of the CDR3 is TGTGCCAGCAGCTTGACAGGGGGCAATCAGCCCCAGCATTTT.